The sequence of this T cell receptor (beta chain) was determined in a study of early T cells in non-severe SARS-CoV-2 infection. Study summary: Bulk RNA isolated from unsorted whole blood underwent sequencing; chains were not paired.

Germline CDR1 is MDHEN and CDR2 is SYDVKM. Trimming removed 3 bases from V and 3 bases from J, with 5 bases in between. This CDR3 is built from 12 residues. Findings and limits, study-wide: Reliance on VDJdb matching favored anti-spike CD8 responses; private and CD4 specificities were missed.

Tagging with unique molecular identifiers was applied to individual cDNA molecules. One entry per CDR3 protein results from TCRdb running MiXCR on the 5' RACE reads. The sample carries about 97,000 distinct CDR3 sequences, about an eighth recorded once. About this clonotype itself: Its antigen is still unknown.

The receptor comes from an adult who was a healthcare worker with PCR-confirmed SARS-CoV-2 infection or an uninfected control (not recorded which). Material: whole blood. The rearrangement joins TRBV28 to TRBJ1-2; D not certain. The chain's CDR3 is CASSFGHYGYTF. CDR3 nucleotide sequence: TGTGCCAGCAGTTTCGGTCACTATGGCTACACCTTC.